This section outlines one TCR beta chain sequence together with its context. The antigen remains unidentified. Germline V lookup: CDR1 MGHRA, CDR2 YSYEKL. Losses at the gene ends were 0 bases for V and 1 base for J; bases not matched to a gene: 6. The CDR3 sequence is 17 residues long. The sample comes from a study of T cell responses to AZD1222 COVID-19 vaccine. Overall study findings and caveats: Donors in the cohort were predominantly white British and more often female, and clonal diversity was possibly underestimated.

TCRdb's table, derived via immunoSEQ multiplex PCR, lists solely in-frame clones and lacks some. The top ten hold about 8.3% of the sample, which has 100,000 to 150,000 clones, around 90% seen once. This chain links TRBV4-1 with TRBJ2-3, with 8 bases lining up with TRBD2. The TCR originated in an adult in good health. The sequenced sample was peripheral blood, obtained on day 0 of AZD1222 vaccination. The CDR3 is CASSQDLAGGGTDTQYF. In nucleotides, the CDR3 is TGCGCCAGCAGCCAAGATCTGGCGGGGGGTGGCACAGATACGCAGTATTTT.